A selection of T cell receptor beta chains follows, all from one sample in a study of monozygotic twins with inflammatory bowel disease. TCRdb re-called the 5' RACE reads, yielding one record per CDR3 amino acid sequence without DNA. The sample data list about 210,000 distinct CDR3 sequences. The sample was blood. These receptor sequences come from a human donor with ulcerative colitis or Crohn's disease, or a healthy co-twin of an affected twin (not recorded which). Each CDR3 is given with its conserved first and last residue.

v_gene	j_gene	CDR3aa
TRBV5-1	TRBJ2-7	CASNPEPGQRYEQYF
TRBV7-2	TRBJ1-5	CASSLSNRAQPQHF
TRBV24-1	TRBJ1-1	CATRAGQGNTEAFF
TRBV7-9	TRBJ2-7	CASSPGMSGYEQYF
TRBV7-8	TRBJ2-7	CASSPAGQPNSYEQYF
TRBV19	TRBJ1-2	CASSIEATNYGYTF
TRBV5-1	TRBJ1-1	CASNPGTGGTEAFF
TRBV29-1	TRBJ1-1	CSVTANTEAFF
TRBV11-1	TRBJ1-1	CASSYPYLAGGLNTEAFF
TRBV7-8	TRBJ2-3	CASSMGQEPTDTQYF
TRBV15	TRBJ2-7	CATSSARAGPYEQYF
TRBV5-1	TRBJ1-4	CASRLTPATNEKLFF
TRBV5-1	TRBJ2-7	CASSLAWGAYEQYF
TRBV12-3/TRBV12-4	TRBJ1-2	CASSFPGGGYTF
TRBV9	TRBJ2-3	CASSVDVTQYF
TRBV11-1	TRBJ1-1	CASSAVVGTAKPNTEAFF
TRBV19	TRBJ1-1	CASSMRGQGTTEAFF
TRBV5-1	TRBJ2-5	CASSLRVVQETQYF
TRBV7-2	TRBJ2-7	CASSPHSGGYSYEQYF
TRBV7-6	TRBJ2-2	CASSLSQKGGHTGELFF
TRBV7-2	TRBJ2-7	CASSSTQGYEQYF
TRBV18	TRBJ2-4	CASSPPQTLAKNIQYF
TRBV5-1	TRBJ1-4	CASSLMAGDEKLFF
TRBV10-3	TRBJ2-7	CAISERPSGGYEQYF
TRBV5-1	TRBJ2-3	CASSPRTFGRTDTQYF